The entry below describes one T cell receptor (beta chain). Its antigen is unidentified. 60 Vbeta and 13 Jbeta primers were used in PCR. Sequenced by immunoSEQ multiplex PCR; TCRdb stores in-frame clones only, minus some. Altogether 150,000 to 200,000 clones are present, 70% to 85% being singletons, with the ten largest covering 4.8%. This sample stems from a study of cytomegalovirus exposure and HLA in healthy donors. Study observations and caveats: The number of N-insertions in an Asian-associated ancestry cluster was reportedly below the approximately 700-donor mean in a later analysis. Presence/absence analyses rested on an assumption that sequencing depth was roughly uniform across donors.

The receptor's source is a young man in good health and CMV-seronegative. Specimen: PBMCs.

The CDR3 here is CASSPGVSTNQPQHF. The CDR3 bases are TGTGCCAGCAGCCCCGGAGTGAGTACCAATCAGCCCCAGCATTTT. V and J are TRBV19 and TRBJ1-5; D is uncertain. CDR3 length: 15 residues. Germline-derived CDR1 and CDR2 are LNHDA and SQIVND (reference sequence). With 9 bases removed from V and 3 bases from J, the gap between germline ends came to 18 bases.